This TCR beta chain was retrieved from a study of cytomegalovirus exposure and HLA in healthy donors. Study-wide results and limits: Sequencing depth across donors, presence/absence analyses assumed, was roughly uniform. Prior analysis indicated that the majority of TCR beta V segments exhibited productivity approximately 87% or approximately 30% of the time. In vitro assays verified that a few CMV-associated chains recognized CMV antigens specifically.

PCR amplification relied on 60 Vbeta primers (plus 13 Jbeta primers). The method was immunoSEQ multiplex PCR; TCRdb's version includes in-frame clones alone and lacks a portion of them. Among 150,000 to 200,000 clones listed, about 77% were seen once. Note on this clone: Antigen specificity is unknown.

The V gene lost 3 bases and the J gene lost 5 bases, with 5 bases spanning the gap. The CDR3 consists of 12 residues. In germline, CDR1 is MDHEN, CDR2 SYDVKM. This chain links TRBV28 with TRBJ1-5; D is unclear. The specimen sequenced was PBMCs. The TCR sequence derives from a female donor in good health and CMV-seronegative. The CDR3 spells CASSFPYQPQHF. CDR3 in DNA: TGTGCCAGCAGTTTCCCCTATCAGCCCCAGCATTTT.